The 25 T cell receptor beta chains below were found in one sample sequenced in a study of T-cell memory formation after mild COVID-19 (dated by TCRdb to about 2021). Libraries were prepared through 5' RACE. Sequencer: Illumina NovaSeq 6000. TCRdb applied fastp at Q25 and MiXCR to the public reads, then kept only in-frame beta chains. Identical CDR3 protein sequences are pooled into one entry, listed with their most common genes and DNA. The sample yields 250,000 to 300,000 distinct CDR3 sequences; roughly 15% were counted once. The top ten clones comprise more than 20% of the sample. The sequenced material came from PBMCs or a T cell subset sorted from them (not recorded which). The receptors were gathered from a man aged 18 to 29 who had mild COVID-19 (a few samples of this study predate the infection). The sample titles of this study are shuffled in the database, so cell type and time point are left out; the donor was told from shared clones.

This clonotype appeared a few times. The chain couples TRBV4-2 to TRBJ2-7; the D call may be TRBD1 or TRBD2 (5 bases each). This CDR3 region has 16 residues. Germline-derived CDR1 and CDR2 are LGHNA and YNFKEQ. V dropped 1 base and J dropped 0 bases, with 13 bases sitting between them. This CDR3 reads CASSQGSGRSSYEQYF. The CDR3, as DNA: TGTGCCAGCAGCCAAGGGTCGGGGCGGAGCTCCTACGAGCAGTACTTC.

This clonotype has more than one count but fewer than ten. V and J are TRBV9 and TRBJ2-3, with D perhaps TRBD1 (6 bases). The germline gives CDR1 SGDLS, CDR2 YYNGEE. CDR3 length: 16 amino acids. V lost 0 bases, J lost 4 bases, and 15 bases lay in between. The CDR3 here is CASSVEATGYPDTQYF. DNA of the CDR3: TGTGCCAGCAGCGTAGAAGCAACAGGGTACCCAGATACGCAGTATTTT.

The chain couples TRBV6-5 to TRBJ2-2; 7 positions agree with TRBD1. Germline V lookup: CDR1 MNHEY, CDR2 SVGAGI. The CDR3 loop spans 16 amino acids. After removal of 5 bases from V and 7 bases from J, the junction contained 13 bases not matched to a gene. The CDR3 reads CASSPLKQQGNGELFF. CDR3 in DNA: TGTGCCAGCAGTCCGTTAAAACAACAGGGGAACGGGGAGCTGTTTTTT.

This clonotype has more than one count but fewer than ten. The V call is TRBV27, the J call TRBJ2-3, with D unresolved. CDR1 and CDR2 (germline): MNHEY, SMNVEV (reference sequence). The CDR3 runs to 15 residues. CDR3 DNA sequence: TGTGCGAGCTGCCCCCTCTCGGACGTGCCAGATACGCAGTATTTT. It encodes CASCPLSDVPDTQYF.

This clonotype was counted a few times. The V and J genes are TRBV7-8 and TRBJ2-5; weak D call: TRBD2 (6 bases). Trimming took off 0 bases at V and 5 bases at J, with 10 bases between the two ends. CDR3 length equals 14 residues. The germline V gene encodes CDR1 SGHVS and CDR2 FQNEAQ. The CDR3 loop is CASSLAAGRETQYF. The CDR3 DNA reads TGTGCCAGCAGCTTAGCGGCGGGGAGGGAGACCCAGTACTTC.

The CDR3, as DNA: TGTGCCAGCAGGAGCCTGCTGAGGTTGGAGACCCAGTACTTC. Protein sequence: CASRSLLRLETQYF. The chain combines TRBV6-4 with TRBJ2-5; D is ambiguous. This CDR3 region has 14 residues. Per the germline V gene, CDR1 is MRHNA and CDR2 is SNTAGT. Deletions cut 6 bases from V and 5 bases from J, with 16 bases between.

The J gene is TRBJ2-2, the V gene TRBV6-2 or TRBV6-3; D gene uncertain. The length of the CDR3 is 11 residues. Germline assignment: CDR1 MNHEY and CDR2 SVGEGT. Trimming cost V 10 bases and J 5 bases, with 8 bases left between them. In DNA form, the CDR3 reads TGTGCCACAACCAGAACCGGGGAGCTGTTTTTT. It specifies CATTRTGELFF.

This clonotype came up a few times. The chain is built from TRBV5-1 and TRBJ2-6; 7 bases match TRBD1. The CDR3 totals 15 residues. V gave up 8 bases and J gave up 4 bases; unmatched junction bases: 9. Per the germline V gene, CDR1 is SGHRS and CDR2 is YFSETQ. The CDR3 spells CASSTGPGGANVLTF. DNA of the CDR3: TGCGCCAGTTCGACAGGGCCGGGGGGGGCCAACGTCCTGACTTTC.

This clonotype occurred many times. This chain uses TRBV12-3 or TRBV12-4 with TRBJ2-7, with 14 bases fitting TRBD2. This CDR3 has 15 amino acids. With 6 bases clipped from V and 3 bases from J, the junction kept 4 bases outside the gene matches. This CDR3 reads CASSRGTSGGYEQYF. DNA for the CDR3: TGTGCCAGCAGCCGAGGGACTAGCGGGGGCTACGAGCAGTACTTC.

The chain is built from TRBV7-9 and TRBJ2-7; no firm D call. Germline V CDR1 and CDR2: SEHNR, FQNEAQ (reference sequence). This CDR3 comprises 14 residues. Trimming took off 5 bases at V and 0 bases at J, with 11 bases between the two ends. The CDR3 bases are TGTGCCAGCAGCCCCACGGCGGCCTCCTACGAGCAGTACGTC. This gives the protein CASSPTAASYEQYV.

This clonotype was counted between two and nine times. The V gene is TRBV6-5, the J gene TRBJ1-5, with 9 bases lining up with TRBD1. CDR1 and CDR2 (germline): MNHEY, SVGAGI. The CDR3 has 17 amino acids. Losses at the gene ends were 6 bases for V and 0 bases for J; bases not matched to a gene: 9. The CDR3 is CASRPGTGYYSNQPQHF. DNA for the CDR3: TGTGCCAGCAGGCCCGGGACAGGGTACTATAGCAATCAGCCCCAGCATTTT.

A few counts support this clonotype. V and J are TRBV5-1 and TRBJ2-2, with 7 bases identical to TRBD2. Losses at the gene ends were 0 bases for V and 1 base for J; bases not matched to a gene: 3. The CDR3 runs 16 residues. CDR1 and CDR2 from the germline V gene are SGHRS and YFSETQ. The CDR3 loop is CASSLAASGNTGELFF. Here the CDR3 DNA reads TGCGCCAGCAGCTTGGCGGCTAGCGGGAACACCGGGGAGCTGTTTTTT.

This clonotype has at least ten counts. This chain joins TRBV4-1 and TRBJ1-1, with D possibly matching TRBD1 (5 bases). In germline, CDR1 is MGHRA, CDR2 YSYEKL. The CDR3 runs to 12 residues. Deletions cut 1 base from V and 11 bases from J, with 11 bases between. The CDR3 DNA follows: TGCGCCAGCAGCCAAGTGGCAGGGAGGGCTTTCTTT. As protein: CASSQVAGRAFF.

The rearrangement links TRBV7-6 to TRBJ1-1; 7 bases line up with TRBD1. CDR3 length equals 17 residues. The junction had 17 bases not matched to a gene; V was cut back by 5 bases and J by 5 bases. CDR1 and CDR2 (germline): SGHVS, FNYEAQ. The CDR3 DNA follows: TGTGCCAGCAGCCCCGGGCCTCCAGGCAGGGGGTATACTGAAGCTTTCTTT. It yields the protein CASSPGPPGRGYTEAFF.

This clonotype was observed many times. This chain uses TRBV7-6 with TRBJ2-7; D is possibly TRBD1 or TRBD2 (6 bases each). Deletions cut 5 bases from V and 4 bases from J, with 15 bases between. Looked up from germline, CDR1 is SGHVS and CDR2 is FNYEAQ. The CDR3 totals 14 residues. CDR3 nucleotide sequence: TGTGCCAGCAGCCCCGCCCGGGGGCAGTACGAGCAGTACTTC. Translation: CASSPARGQYEQYF. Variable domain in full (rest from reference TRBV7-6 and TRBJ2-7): GAGVSQSPRYKVTKRGQDVALRCDPISGHVSLYWYRQALGQGPEFLTYFNYEAQQDKSGLPNDRFSAERPEGSISTLTIQRTEQRDSAMYRCASSPARGQYEQYFGPGTRLTVT.

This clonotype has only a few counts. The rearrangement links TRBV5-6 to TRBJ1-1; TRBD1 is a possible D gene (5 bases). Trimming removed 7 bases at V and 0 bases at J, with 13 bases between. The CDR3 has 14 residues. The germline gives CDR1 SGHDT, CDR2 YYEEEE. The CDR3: CASSHRFMNTEAFF. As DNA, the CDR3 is TGTGCCAGCTCTCACAGGTTCATGAACACTGAAGCTTTCTTT.

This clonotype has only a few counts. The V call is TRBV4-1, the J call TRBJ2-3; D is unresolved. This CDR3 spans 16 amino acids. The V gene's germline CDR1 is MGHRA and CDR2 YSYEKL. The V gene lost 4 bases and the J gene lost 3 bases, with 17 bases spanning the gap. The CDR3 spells CASSPIPPPRTDTQYF. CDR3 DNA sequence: TGCGCCAGCAGCCCCATCCCACCCCCAAGGACAGATACGCAGTATTTT.

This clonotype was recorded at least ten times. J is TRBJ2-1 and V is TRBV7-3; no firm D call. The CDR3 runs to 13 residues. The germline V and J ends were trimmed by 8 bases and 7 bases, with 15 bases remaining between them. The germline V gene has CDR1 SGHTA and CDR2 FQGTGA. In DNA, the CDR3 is TGTGCCAGCCAATCCCCGGATACTAATGAGCAGTTCTTC. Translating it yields CASQSPDTNEQFF.

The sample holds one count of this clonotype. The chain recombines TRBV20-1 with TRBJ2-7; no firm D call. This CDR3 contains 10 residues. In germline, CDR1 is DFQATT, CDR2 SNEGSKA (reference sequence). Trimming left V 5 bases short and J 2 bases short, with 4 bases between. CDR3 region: CSARTYEQYV. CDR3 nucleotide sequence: TGCAGTGCTCGGACCTACGAGCAGTACGTC.

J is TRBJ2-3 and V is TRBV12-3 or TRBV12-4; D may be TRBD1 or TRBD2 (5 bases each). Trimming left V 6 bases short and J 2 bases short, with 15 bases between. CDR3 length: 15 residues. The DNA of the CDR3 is TGTGCCAGCAGCTTCGGTGGGGGATACACAGATACGCAGTATTTT. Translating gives CASSFGGGYTDTQYF.

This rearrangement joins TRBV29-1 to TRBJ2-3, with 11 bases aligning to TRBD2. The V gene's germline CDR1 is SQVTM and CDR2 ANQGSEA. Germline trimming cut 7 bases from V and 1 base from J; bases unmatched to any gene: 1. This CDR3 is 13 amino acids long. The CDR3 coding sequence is TGCAGCGCGACTAGCGGGGGCACAGATACGCAGTATTTT. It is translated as CSATSGGTDTQYF.

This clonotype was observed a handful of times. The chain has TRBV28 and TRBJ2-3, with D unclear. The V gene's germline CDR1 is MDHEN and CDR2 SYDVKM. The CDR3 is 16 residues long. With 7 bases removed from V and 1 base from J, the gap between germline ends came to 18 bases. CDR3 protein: CASTPPFRVGTDTQYF. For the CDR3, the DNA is TGTGCCAGCACCCCGCCGTTTAGGGTCGGCACAGATACGCAGTATTTT.

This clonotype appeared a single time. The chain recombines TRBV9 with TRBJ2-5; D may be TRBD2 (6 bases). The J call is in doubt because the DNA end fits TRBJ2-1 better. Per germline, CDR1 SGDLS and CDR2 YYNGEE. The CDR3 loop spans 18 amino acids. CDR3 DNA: TGTGCCAGCAGCGTAGGGAACGGGATCGGAATACTGGGGGGTGAGCAGTTCTTC. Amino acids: CASSVGNGIGILGGEQFF.

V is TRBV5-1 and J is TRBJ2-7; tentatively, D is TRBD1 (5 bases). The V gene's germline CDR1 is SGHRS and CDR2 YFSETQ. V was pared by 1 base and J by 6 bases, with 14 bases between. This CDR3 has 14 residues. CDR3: CASSLSSTQGEQYF. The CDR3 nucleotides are TGCGCCAGCAGCTTGTCGTCTACTCAGGGCGAGCAGTACTTC.

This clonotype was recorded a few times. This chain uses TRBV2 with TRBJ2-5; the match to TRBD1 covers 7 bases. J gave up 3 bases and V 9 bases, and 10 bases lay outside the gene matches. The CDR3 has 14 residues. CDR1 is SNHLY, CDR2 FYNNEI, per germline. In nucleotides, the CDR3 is TGTGCCAGTCGGGACAGTAGTACCAAAGAGACCCAGTACTTC. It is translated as CASRDSSTKETQYF.